Listed below are T cell receptor beta chains from one sample, sequenced in a study of PD-1 blockade in mismatch repair-deficient tumors. Sequenced by immunoSEQ multiplex PCR; TCRdb stores in-frame clones only, minus some. The sample contains around 18,000 clones, 75% to 90% of which appear only once. The starting material was PBMCs, obtained less than 25 weeks after starting pembrolizumab. These receptors were taken from an adult with mismatch repair-deficient cancer. Both conserved end residues are part of each CDR3. A D gene is named only where the DNA matches it firmly. Part of the rows lack a size; the others show once, few, many or a class for expanded clones.

J gene: TRBJ2-1; clone size: -; D gene: -; V gene: TRBV25-1; CDR3 DNA: TGTGCCAGCAGTTTTCAGGGGTGGGCCAATGAGCAGTTCTTC; CDR3 protein: CASSFQGWANEQFF
J gene: TRBJ2-3; clone size: -; D gene: -; V gene: TRBV9; CDR3 DNA: TGTGCCAGCAGCGAGACAAACACAGATACGCAGTATTTT; CDR3 protein: CASSETNTDTQYF
J gene: TRBJ2-2; clone size: once; D gene: TRBD2; V gene: TRBV9; CDR3 DNA: TGTGCCAGCAGCGTAGAATTGTATCTAGCGGGAGTAGAACACCGGGGAGCTGTTTTT; CDR3 protein: CASSVELYLAGVEHRGAVF
J gene: TRBJ2-6; clone size: -; D gene: -; V gene: TRBV7-3; CDR3 DNA: TGTGCCAGCAGCTTTGCTACTGGGGCCAACGTCCTGACTTTC; CDR3 protein: CASSFATGANVLTF
J gene: TRBJ2-7; clone size: few; D gene: -; V gene: TRBV28; CDR3 DNA: TGTGCCAGCAGTTTGAGGCGGAGCTACGAGCAGTACTTC; CDR3 protein: CASSLRRSYEQYF
J gene: TRBJ2-3; clone size: -; D gene: -; V gene: TRBV7-3; CDR3 DNA: TGTGCCAGCAGCTTAGATTCGGGACTTCGGCCGCAGTATTTT; CDR3 protein: CASSLDSGLRPQYF
J gene: TRBJ1-2; clone size: -; D gene: TRBD1; V gene: TRBV28; CDR3 DNA: TGTGCCAGCAGTTTAAGACAGGGCCTATGGAAAAACGGCTACACCTTC; CDR3 protein: CASSLRQGLWKNGYTF
J gene: TRBJ1-2; clone size: -; D gene: TRBD1; V gene: TRBV7-9; CDR3 DNA: TGTGCCAGCAGCTTAGAAGGGACAGGGTATGGCTACACCTTC; CDR3 protein: CASSLEGTGYGYTF
J gene: TRBJ2-1; clone size: -; D gene: TRBD1; V gene: TRBV29-1; CDR3 DNA: TGCAGCGTTGAGGGGAGGGACAGGGGTTACAATGAGCAGTTCTTC; CDR3 protein: CSVEGRDRGYNEQFF
J gene: TRBJ2-2; clone size: -; D gene: TRBD2; V gene: TRBV7-9; CDR3 DNA: TGTGCCAGCATAGGGGGAGCGGGAGGATCGAACACCGGGGAGCTGTTTTTT; CDR3 protein: CASIGGAGGSNTGELFF
J gene: TRBJ2-7; clone size: few; D gene: TRBD1; V gene: TRBV18; CDR3 DNA: TGTGCCAGCTCACCGTTCCGGGACAGGGCCCTCGAGCAGTACTTC; CDR3 protein: CASSPFRDRALEQYF
J gene: TRBJ2-1; clone size: once; D gene: -; V gene: TRBV6-4; CDR3 DNA: TGTGCCAGCAGTGAATTTGGCGGAGTGGGTAATGAGCAGTTCTTC; CDR3 protein: CASSEFGGVGNEQFF
J gene: TRBJ1-2; clone size: -; D gene: -; V gene: TRBV18; CDR3 DNA: TGTGCCAGCTCACCTGGGACACCCGCTAACTATGGCTACACCTTC; CDR3 protein: CASSPGTPANYGYTF
J gene: TRBJ2-7; clone size: -; D gene: -; V gene: TRBV5-1; CDR3 DNA: TGCGCCAGCAGCTTGGAGCCAGGGACTTGGGTGAGGCAGTACTTC; CDR3 protein: CASSLEPGTWVRQYF
J gene: TRBJ2-7; clone size: -; D gene: TRBD1; V gene: TRBV5-5; CDR3 DNA: TGTGCCAGCAGCTCAGTACAGGGGACAGGGTACGAGCAGTACTTC; CDR3 protein: CASSSVQGTGYEQYF
J gene: TRBJ1-1; clone size: -; D gene: -; V gene: TRBV7-9; CDR3 DNA: TGTGCCAGCAGCTCCGGGTGGTCCATGAACACTGAAGCTTTCTTT; CDR3 protein: CASSSGWSMNTEAFF
J gene: TRBJ1-5; clone size: -; D gene: TRBD1; V gene: TRBV27; CDR3 DNA: TGTGCCAGCAGTGCCTCACAGGGGCACAATCAGCCCCAGCATTTT; CDR3 protein: CASSASQGHNQPQHF
J gene: TRBJ1-2; clone size: -; D gene: -; V gene: TRBV28; CDR3 DNA: TGTGCCAGCAGTTTCGGAGGGGCGGGGAGGGGCTACACCTTC; CDR3 protein: CASSFGGAGRGYTF
J gene: TRBJ1-3; clone size: once; D gene: TRBD1; V gene: TRBV28; CDR3 DNA: TGTGCCAGCAGTTTCCTCAGGGGGCGCTTAGGAAACACCATATATTTT; CDR3 protein: CASSFLRGRLGNTIYF
J gene: TRBJ2-1; clone size: -; D gene: TRBD2; V gene: TRBV30; CDR3 DNA: TGTGCCTGGAGTGTTTCTTTAGCGGGAGCTGAGCAGTTCTTC; CDR3 protein: CAWSVSLAGAEQFF
J gene: TRBJ2-2; clone size: -; D gene: TRBD2; V gene: TRBV7-3; CDR3 DNA: TGTGCCAGCAGCTTAGCGGGAGCTGGGACCGGGGAGCTGTTTTTT; CDR3 protein: CASSLAGAGTGELFF
J gene: TRBJ1-1; clone size: -; D gene: TRBD1; V gene: TRBV12-5; CDR3 DNA: TGTGCTAGTGGCCTGACAGGGGTTATGAACACTGAAGCTTTCTTT; CDR3 protein: CASGLTGVMNTEAFF
J gene: TRBJ1-2; clone size: -; D gene: -; V gene: TRBV25-1; CDR3 DNA: TGTGCCAGCAGTGAGAACCGTAAGACAGGAAAGGATGGCTACACCTTC; CDR3 protein: CASSENRKTGKDGYTF
J gene: TRBJ1-2; clone size: -; D gene: TRBD1; V gene: TRBV19; CDR3 DNA: TGTGCCAGTAGGGGACAGGGGGAGCATGGCTACACCTTC; CDR3 protein: CASRGQGEHGYTF
J gene: TRBJ2-7; clone size: -; D gene: -; V gene: TRBV28; CDR3 DNA: TGTGCCAGCAGTTTACAAGGTGTTAGGAGCTCCTACGAGCAGTACTTC; CDR3 protein: CASSLQGVRSSYEQYF
J gene: TRBJ2-5; clone size: -; D gene: -; V gene: TRBV5-8; CDR3 DNA: TGTGCCAGCAGCCCGTACCAAGAGACCCAGTACTTC; CDR3 protein: CASSPYQETQYF
J gene: TRBJ1-4; clone size: -; D gene: TRBD1; V gene: TRBV7-9; CDR3 DNA: TGTGCCAGCAGACAGACAGGGTCTAATGAAAAACTGTTTTTT; CDR3 protein: CASRQTGSNEKLFF
J gene: TRBJ2-7; clone size: -; D gene: -; V gene: TRBV13; CDR3 DNA: TGTGCCAGCAGCCAAGGAGGCGAGCAGTACTTC; CDR3 protein: CASSQGGEQYF
J gene: TRBJ2-5; clone size: -; D gene: -; V gene: TRBV4-2; CDR3 DNA: TGTGCCAGCAGCCAATCCCAGTACCAAGAGACCCAGTACTTC; CDR3 protein: CASSQSQYQETQYF
J gene: TRBJ2-4; clone size: once; D gene: TRBD2; V gene: TRBV15; CDR3 DNA: TGTGCCACCAGCAGACCGGACGGGGGGAAAAACATTCAGTACTTC; CDR3 protein: CATSRPDGGKNIQYF
J gene: TRBJ2-5; clone size: once; D gene: TRBD1; V gene: TRBV28; CDR3 DNA: TGTGCCAGCAGGCCCGCGGGGACAGGGTTTTTGGAGACCCAGTACTTC; CDR3 protein: CASRPAGTGFLETQYF
J gene: TRBJ2-7; clone size: few; D gene: TRBD2; V gene: TRBV6-5; CDR3 DNA: TGTGCCAGCAGTTACTCGAGCGGGAGTGGAAACGAGCAGTACTTC; CDR3 protein: CASSYSSGSGNEQYF
J gene: TRBJ1-1; clone size: -; D gene: -; V gene: TRBV5-1; CDR3 DNA: TGCGCCAGCAGCATGACAGCGGGTAACACTGAAGCTTTCTTT; CDR3 protein: CASSMTAGNTEAFF
J gene: TRBJ2-1; clone size: -; D gene: TRBD2; V gene: TRBV6-5; CDR3 DNA: TGTGCCAGCAGTCTCGGACTAGCGGGATACAATGAGCAGTTCTTC; CDR3 protein: CASSLGLAGYNEQFF
J gene: TRBJ2-5; clone size: -; D gene: TRBD1; V gene: TRBV6-4; CDR3 DNA: TGTGCCAGCAGTGACCATAGGACAGGGATCGGAGAGACCCAGTACTTC; CDR3 protein: CASSDHRTGIGETQYF
J gene: TRBJ2-2; clone size: -; D gene: -; V gene: TRBV5-1; CDR3 DNA: TGCGCCAGTCAGACAGGGAACACCGGGGAGCTGTTTTTT; CDR3 protein: CASQTGNTGELFF
J gene: TRBJ2-7; clone size: few; D gene: -; V gene: TRBV30; CDR3 DNA: TGTGCCTGGAGAATAGCCCATTACTCCTACGAGCAGTACTTC; CDR3 protein: CAWRIAHYSYEQYF
J gene: TRBJ2-1; clone size: -; D gene: TRBD1; V gene: TRBV5-1; CDR3 DNA: TGCGCCAGCAGCTTGGAAACAGGGGACTCCTACAATGAGCAGTTCTTC; CDR3 protein: CASSLETGDSYNEQFF
J gene: TRBJ2-3; clone size: -; D gene: -; V gene: TRBV10-1; CDR3 DNA: TGCGCCAGCAGTGAGACCGGGTATTCAAATACGCAGTATTTT; CDR3 protein: CASSETGYSNTQYF
J gene: TRBJ1-4; clone size: -; D gene: -; V gene: TRBV5-4; CDR3 DNA: TGTGCCAGCAGTTCCGGCGGGGGCGAGGAAAAACTGTTTTTT; CDR3 protein: CASSSGGGEEKLFF
J gene: TRBJ2-1; clone size: -; D gene: TRBD1; V gene: TRBV19; CDR3 DNA: TGTGCCAGTAGTCATGGGGCCGTATGGTCGCCCGGGACAGTAGTCTACAATGAGCAGTTCTTC; CDR3 protein: CASSHGAVWSPGTVVYNEQFF
J gene: TRBJ1-2; clone size: once; D gene: -; V gene: TRBV18; CDR3 DNA: TGTGCCAGCTCCCCAGACAGAAACTATGGCTACACCTTC; CDR3 protein: CASSPDRNYGYTF
J gene: TRBJ1-4; clone size: -; D gene: -; V gene: TRBV6-5; CDR3 DNA: TGTGCCAGCAGTTATCAGGGAACTGAAAAACTGTTTTTT; CDR3 protein: CASSYQGTEKLFF
J gene: TRBJ2-1; clone size: -; D gene: TRBD2; V gene: TRBV15; CDR3 DNA: TGTGCCACCAGCAGGGATAGCGGGATAGAAAGCAATGAGCAGTTCTTC; CDR3 protein: CATSRDSGIESNEQFF
J gene: TRBJ1-5; clone size: -; D gene: -; V gene: TRBV7-2; CDR3 DNA: TGTGCCAGCAGCAGAAACGCCGGGGGGGCGAGTCAGCCCCAGCATTTT; CDR3 protein: CASSRNAGGASQPQHF
J gene: TRBJ1-2; clone size: -; D gene: -; V gene: TRBV5-1; CDR3 DNA: TGCGCCAGCAGCTTGCAGGGCCTCAACTATGGCTACACCTTC; CDR3 protein: CASSLQGLNYGYTF
J gene: TRBJ1-2; clone size: -; D gene: -; V gene: TRBV11-2; CDR3 DNA: TGTGCCAGCAGCTTGTCAGGGAATGGCTACACCTTC; CDR3 protein: CASSLSGNGYTF
J gene: TRBJ2-1; clone size: -; D gene: -; V gene: TRBV5-1; CDR3 DNA: TGCGCCAGCACGGGCTACAATGAGCAGTTCTTC; CDR3 protein: CASTGYNEQFF
J gene: TRBJ2-7; clone size: -; D gene: -; V gene: TRBV21-1; CDR3 DNA: TGTGCCAGCAGCGCCCCAATTAGCGGGAGGACCAACGTAGGCTACGAGCAGTACTTC; CDR3 protein: CASSAPISGRTNVGYEQYF
J gene: TRBJ2-5; clone size: -; D gene: -; V gene: TRBV5-1; CDR3 DNA: TGCGCCAGCAGCGGTACTAATTCTGGGGAGACCCAGTACTTC; CDR3 protein: CASSGTNSGETQYF
J gene: TRBJ1-2; clone size: -; D gene: TRBD1; V gene: TRBV6-1; CDR3 DNA: TGTGCCAGCAGTGACTCAGGGGGCTGGAACTATGGCTACACCTTC; CDR3 protein: CASSDSGGWNYGYTF
J gene: TRBJ2-1; clone size: -; D gene: TRBD2; V gene: TRBV19; CDR3 DNA: TGTGCCAGTAGTATTAGCGGGGGGCCCTACAATGAGCAGTTCTTC; CDR3 protein: CASSISGGPYNEQFF
J gene: TRBJ2-7; clone size: few; D gene: TRBD1; V gene: TRBV10-3; CDR3 DNA: TGTGCCATCAGTTCGGACAGGGAATTATTCCACGAGCAGTACTTC; CDR3 protein: CAISSDRELFHEQYF
J gene: TRBJ2-1; clone size: -; D gene: -; V gene: TRBV5-1; CDR3 DNA: TGCGCCAGCAGCTTGGTCTGGACAGATGAGCAGTTCTTC; CDR3 protein: CASSLVWTDEQFF
J gene: TRBJ2-2; clone size: -; D gene: -; V gene: TRBV2; CDR3 DNA: TGTGCCAGCAGTTATCAGGACATAACCGGGGAGCTGTTTTTT; CDR3 protein: CASSYQDITGELFF
J gene: TRBJ2-3; clone size: -; D gene: TRBD1; V gene: TRBV27; CDR3 DNA: TGTGCCAGCAGTCCTCAACCGGGACAGGGCCATGCAGATACGCAGTATTTT; CDR3 protein: CASSPQPGQGHADTQYF
J gene: TRBJ1-6; clone size: -; D gene: -; V gene: TRBV5-1; CDR3 DNA: TGCGCCAGCAGCTTGGGCGGGAGCTCCTATAATTCACCCCTCCACTTT; CDR3 protein: CASSLGGSSYNSPLHF
J gene: TRBJ2-1; clone size: -; D gene: TRBD2; V gene: TRBV18; CDR3 DNA: TGTGCCAGCTCTCTTAGCGGGAGCTCCTACAATGAGCAGTTCTTC; CDR3 protein: CASSLSGSSYNEQFF
J gene: TRBJ2-4; clone size: -; D gene: TRBD1; V gene: TRBV18; CDR3 DNA: TGTGCCAGCTCACCGGGACAGGGGGCGGCCAAAAACATTCAGTACTTC; CDR3 protein: CASSPGQGAAKNIQYF